The source of this T cell receptor beta chain is a study of T cell responses to AZD1222 COVID-19 vaccine. In germline, CDR1 is LGHNA, CDR2 YNFKEQ. CDR3 length: 18 residues. V was clipped by 0 bases and J by 6 bases; unmatched bases: 10. A few counts support this clone. The method was immunoSEQ multiplex PCR; TCRdb's version includes in-frame clones alone and lacks a portion of them. This table holds around 100,000 clones, around 87% found once. The rearrangement uses TRBV4-2 and TRBJ1-6; 8 bases fit TRBD1. The sequence came from an adult in good health. This specimen was peripheral blood, taken on day 0 of MenACWY control vaccination. The CDR3 nucleotides read TGTGCCAGCAGCCAAGACTCCCCGGACAGGGACCGTAATTCACCCCTCCACTTT. Amino acids: CASSQDSPDRDRNSPLHF.